This T cell receptor beta chain was profiled in a study of neurological immune-mediated disorders. Findings and caveats of the study: TCR-beta repertoires seemed private in all groups, with no expanded CDR3 amino acid sequences shared. Whereas HTLV-1-associated myelopathy showed the most TCR clonal expansion, multiple sclerosis showed the least, with levels below those of healthy controls.

This clonotype occurred many times. What it binds is unknown. The starting material, 2 million PBMCs stored at -80 C, gave rise to the unsorted libraries. This CDR3 is 14 amino acids long. CDR1 is DFQATT and CDR2 is SNEGSKA in the germline V gene (reference sequence). V lost 1 base to trimming and J lost 3 bases, with 9 bases between them. A single record per CDR3 protein comes from TCRdb applying MiXCR to the 5' RACE reads. This sample has about 95,000 distinct CDR3 sequences, with approximately 3.3% found just once. This chain links TRBV20-1 with TRBJ2-2, with D perhaps matching TRBD2 (6 bases). The receptor was derived from a woman between 18 and 29 years old with multiple sclerosis. The sample taken for sequencing was PBMCs. The CDR3 protein is CSARGGVDTGELFF. CDR3 coding DNA: TGCAGTGCTAGAGGCGGGGTAGACACCGGGGAGCTGTTTTTT.